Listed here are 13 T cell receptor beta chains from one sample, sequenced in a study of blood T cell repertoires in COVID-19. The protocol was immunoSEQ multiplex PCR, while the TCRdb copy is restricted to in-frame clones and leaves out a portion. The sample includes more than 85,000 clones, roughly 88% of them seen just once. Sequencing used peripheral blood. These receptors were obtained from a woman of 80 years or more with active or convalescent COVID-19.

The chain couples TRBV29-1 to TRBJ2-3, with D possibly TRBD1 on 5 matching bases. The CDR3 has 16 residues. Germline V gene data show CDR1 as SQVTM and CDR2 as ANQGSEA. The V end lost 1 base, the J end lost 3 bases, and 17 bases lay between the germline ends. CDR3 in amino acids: CSVEGQRAELTDTQYF. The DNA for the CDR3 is TGCAGCGTTGAAGGACAGAGAGCCGAACTGACAGATACGCAGTATTTT.

The CDR3 protein is CASSLIAGGTDTQYF. The CDR3 coding sequence is TGTGCCAGTAGCCTCATAGCGGGAGGCACAGATACGCAGTATTTT. The V and J genes are TRBV19 and TRBJ2-3; the match to TRBD2 covers 9 bases. The V gene end was trimmed by 6 bases and the J gene end by 1 base; junction bases not matched to a gene: 5. Germline CDR1 reads LNHDA; CDR2 reads SQIVND (reference sequence). CDR3 size: 15 residues.

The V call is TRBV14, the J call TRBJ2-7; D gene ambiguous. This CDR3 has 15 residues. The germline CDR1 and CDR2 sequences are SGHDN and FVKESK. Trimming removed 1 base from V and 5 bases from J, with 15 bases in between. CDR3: CASSQGPGGANEQYF. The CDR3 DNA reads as TGTGCCAGCAGCCAAGGTCCGGGTGGAGCTAACGAGCAGTACTTC.

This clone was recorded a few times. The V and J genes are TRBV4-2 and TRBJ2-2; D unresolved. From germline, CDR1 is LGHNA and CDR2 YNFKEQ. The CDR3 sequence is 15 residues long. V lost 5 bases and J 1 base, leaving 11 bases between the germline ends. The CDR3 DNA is TGTGCCAGCAGCGTCCCAAGACAGAACACCGGGGAGCTGTTTTTT. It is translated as CASSVPRQNTGELFF.

CDR3 nucleotide sequence: TGTGCCAGCGACAGCCCTTACCGTTACGAGCAGTACTTC. It is translated as CASDSPYRYEQYF. The chain employs TRBV6-5 and TRBJ2-7, with a weak D call TRBD1 (5 bases). This CDR3 has 13 amino acids. CDR1 is MNHEY and CDR2 is SVGAGI in the germline V gene. The V and J ends lost 8 bases and 4 bases respectively, with 15 bases between them.

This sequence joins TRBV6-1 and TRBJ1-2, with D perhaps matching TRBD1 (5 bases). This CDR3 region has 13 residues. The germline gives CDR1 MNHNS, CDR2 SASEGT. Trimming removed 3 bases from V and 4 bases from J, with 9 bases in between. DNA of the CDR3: TGTGCCAGCAGTGATGGACAACGCTATGGCTACACCTTC. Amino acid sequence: CASSDGQRYGYTF.

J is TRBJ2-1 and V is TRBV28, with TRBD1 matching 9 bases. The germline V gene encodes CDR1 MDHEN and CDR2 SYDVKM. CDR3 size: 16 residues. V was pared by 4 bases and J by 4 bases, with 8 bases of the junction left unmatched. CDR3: CASSSGQGSIYNEQFF. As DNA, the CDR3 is TGTGCCAGCAGTTCGGGACAGGGATCGATATACAATGAGCAGTTCTTC.

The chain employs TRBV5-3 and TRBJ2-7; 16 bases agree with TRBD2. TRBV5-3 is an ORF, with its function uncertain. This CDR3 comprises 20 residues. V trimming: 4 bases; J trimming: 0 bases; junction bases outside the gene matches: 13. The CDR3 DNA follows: TGTGCCAGAAGCCCGCCCGGGACTAGCGGGAGGGCCCCCTTCTCCTACGAGCAGTACTTC. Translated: CARSPPGTSGRAPFSYEQYF.

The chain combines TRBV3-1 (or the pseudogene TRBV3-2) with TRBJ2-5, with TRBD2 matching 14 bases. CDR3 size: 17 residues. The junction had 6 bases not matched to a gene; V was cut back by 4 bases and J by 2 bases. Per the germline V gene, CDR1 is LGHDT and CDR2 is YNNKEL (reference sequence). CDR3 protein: CASSLRLAGGTQETQYF. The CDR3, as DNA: TGTGCCAGCAGCCTCCGACTAGCGGGAGGGACACAAGAGACCCAGTACTTC.

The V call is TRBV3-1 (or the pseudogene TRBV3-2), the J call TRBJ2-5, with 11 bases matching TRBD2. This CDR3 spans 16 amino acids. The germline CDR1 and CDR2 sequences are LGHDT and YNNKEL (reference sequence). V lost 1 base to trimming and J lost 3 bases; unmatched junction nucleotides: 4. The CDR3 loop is CASSQGGLAGKETQYF. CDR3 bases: TGTGCCAGCAGCCAAGGAGGACTAGCGGGCAAAGAGACCCAGTACTTC.

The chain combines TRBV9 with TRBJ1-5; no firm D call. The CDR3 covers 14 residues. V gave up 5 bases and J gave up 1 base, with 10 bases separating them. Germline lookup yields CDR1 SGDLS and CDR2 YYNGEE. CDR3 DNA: TGTGCCAGCAGTACTTTCCCGAGCAATCAGCCCCAGCATTTT. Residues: CASSTFPSNQPQHF.

CDR3: CASSPYRGLAGGNTIYF. CDR3 bases: TGTGCCAGCAGCCCTTACAGGGGGCTCGCCGGCGGGAACACCATATATTTT. V gene TRBV3-1 (or the pseudogene TRBV3-2) combines with J gene TRBJ1-3, with 9 bases lining up with TRBD1. The CDR3 spans 17 residues. The ends lost 4 bases at V and 7 bases at J; junction bases unmatched: 14. The germline gives CDR1 LGHDT, CDR2 YNNKEL (reference sequence).

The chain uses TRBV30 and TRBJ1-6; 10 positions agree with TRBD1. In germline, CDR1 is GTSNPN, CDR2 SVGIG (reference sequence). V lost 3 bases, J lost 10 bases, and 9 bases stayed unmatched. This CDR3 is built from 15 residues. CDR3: CAWRGPGTGVSPLHF. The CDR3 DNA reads TGTGCCTGGAGGGGTCCCGGGACAGGGGTCTCACCCCTCCACTTT.